What follows describes a single T cell receptor beta chain. Its antigen is currently unknown. J was trimmed by 6 bases and V by 8 bases; bases with no gene match: 5. The CDR3 covers 13 residues. Germline CDR1 is MNHNY and CDR2 is SVGAGI (reference sequence). Primed by a sample-barcoded 5' primer and a J-beta primer mix, a second PCR proceeded for about 6 to 12 cycles. Tags on each cDNA molecule came from a template-switch adaptor with 12 random nucleotides. Each CDR3 protein is one row after TCRdb ran MiXCR on the 5' RACE reads. The table has about 640,000 distinct CDR3 sequences, around 54% seen once. The source of the sample is a study of blood T cells in healthy people across ages. Findings and limits, study-wide: Bulk PBMC profiling left naive and antigen-experienced comparisons inconclusive. Long-lived and aged donors differed, with more naive CD4+ cells and higher diversity in the long-lived.

Healthy Caucasians from Russia aged roughly 6 to 95 served as donors. Sample: blood. J is TRBJ2-3 and V is TRBV6-6, with 10 bases that match TRBD1. The sequence was collected from a man in his fifties or sixties in good health. The CDR3 reads CASGGQGMDTQYF. The CDR3 DNA follows: TGTGCCAGCGGGGGACAGGGGATGGATACGCAGTATTTT.